The text below deals with one TCR beta chain. Its antigen is unknown. The data originate from a study of cytomegalovirus exposure and HLA in healthy donors. Study conclusions and caveats: Confirmation in vitro established that a few CMV-associated chains were specific for CMV antigens.

The PCR had 60 Vbeta and 13 Jbeta primers. Using immunoSEQ multiplex PCR, the repertoire was profiled, and TCRdb retains in-frame clones only, with some absent. The sample contains 180,000 or so clones, approximately 80% of which appear only once. The CDR3 is 14 residues long. V dropped 0 bases and J dropped 5 bases, with 13 bases sitting between them. In germline, CDR1 is SQVTM, CDR2 ANQGSEA. V is TRBV29-1 and J is TRBJ1-2; the D gene is possibly TRBD1 (6 bases). Sequenced: PBMCs. This receptor was taken from a woman aged 45-65 years in good health and CMV-seropositive. CDR3 residues: CSVEDRTAFYGYTF. The CDR3 nucleotides read TGCAGCGTTGAAGATCGGACAGCATTTTATGGCTACACCTTC.